The TCR beta chain described here comes from a study of T cells in Graves' hyperthyroidism and ophthalmopathy. Study findings and constraints: Ophthalmopathy cases were set apart from stable hyperthyroidism by a 13 V-J model.

On this clonotype itself: What it binds is not known.

Subjects with ophthalmopathy showed a Clinical Activity Score no lower than 3, a NOSPECS grade no lower than 4, and a duration shorter than 3 months. The study excluded patients with uncontrolled infection, other autoimmune disease, pregnancy or lactation. TCR beta CDR3 regions were amplified from RNA. During a first-round RT-PCR of the TCR CDR3, the HTBI primer set was used. TCRdb reanalysed the multiplex PCR reads using MiXCR and keeps one entry per CDR3 protein. The sample has about 380,000 distinct CDR3 sequences, approximately 17% seen once. The clonotype comes from a man between 18 and 29 years old with Graves' ophthalmopathy. Source material: blood.

The CDR3 is CATKRGLNTEAFF. The CDR3, as DNA: TGTGCCACCAAAAGGGGACTGAACACTGAAGCTTTCTTT. The gene calls are TRBV2 and TRBJ1-1; D may be TRBD1 (5 bases). The CDR3 contains 13 residues. From germline, CDR1 is SNHLY and CDR2 FYNNEI. The V gene lost 10 bases and the J gene lost 0 bases, with 12 bases spanning the gap.